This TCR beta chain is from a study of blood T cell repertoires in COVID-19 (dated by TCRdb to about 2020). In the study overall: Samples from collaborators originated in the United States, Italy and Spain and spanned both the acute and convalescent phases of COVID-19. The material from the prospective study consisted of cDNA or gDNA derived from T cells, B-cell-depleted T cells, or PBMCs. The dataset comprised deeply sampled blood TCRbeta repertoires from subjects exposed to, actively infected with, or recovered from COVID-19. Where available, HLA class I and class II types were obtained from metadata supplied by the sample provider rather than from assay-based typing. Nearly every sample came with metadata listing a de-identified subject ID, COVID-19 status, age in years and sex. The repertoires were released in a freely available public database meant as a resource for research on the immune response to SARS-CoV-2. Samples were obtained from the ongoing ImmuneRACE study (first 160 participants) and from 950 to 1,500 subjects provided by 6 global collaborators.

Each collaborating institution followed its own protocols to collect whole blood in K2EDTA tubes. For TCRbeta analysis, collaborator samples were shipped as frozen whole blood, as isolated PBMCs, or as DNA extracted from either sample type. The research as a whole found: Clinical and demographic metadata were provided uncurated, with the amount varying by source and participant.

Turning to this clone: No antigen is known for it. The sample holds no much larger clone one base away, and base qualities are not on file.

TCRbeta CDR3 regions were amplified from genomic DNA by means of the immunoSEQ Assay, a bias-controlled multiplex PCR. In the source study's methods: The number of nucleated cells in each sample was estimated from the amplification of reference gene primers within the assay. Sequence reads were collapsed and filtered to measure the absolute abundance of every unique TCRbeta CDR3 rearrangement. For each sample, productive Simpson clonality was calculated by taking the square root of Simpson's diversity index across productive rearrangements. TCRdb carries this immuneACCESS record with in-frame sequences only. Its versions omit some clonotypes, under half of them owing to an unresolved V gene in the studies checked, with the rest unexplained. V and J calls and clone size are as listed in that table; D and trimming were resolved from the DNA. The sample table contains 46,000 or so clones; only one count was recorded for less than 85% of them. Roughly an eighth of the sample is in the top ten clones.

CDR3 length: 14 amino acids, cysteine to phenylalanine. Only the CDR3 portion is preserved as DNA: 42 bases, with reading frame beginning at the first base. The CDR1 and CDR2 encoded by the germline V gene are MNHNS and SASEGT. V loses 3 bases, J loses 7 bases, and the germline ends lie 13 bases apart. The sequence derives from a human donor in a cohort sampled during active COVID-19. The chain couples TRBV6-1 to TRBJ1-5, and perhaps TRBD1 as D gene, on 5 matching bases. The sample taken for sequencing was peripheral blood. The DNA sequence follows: TGTGCCAGCAGTGATATAGGGGCGGGGCAGCCCCAGCATTTT. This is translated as CASSDIGAGQPQHF.